This entry concerns a single T cell receptor (beta chain). Its antigen is currently unknown. The source of the sample is a study of T cells in Graves' hyperthyroidism and ophthalmopathy. The CDR3 regions of TCR beta were amplified from RNA transcripts. When the TCR CDR3 underwent first-round RT-PCR, the HTBI primer set was used. One entry per CDR3 protein results from TCRdb running MiXCR on the multiplex PCR reads. The sample shows 450,000 to 600,000 distinct CDR3 sequences, just under 20% of them seen only once. In germline, CDR1 is LGHDT, CDR2 YNNKEL (reference sequence). The CDR3 is made up of 14 amino acids. The ends lost 4 bases at V and 10 bases at J; junction bases unmatched: 10. Whole-study findings and limits: In blood, most of the thyroid clonotypes expanded above 0.001 were also present.

Isolation of PBMCs was performed on 8.5 to 10 ml fresh peripheral blood. The chain has TRBV3-1 and TRBJ2-3; TRBD2 matches 8 bases. This sequence was found in a man aged 35 to 55 with Graves' ophthalmopathy. Specimen: blood. CDR3 sequence reads: CASSPWVTGGAQYF. CDR3 nucleotide sequence: TGTGCCAGCAGCCCATGGGTTACGGGGGGGGCGCAGTATTTT.